The 27 T cell receptor beta chains below come from one sample, sequenced in a study of blood T cells in healthy people across ages. It was with a sample-barcoded 5' primer and a J-beta primer mix that a second PCR of roughly 7 to 12 cycles was run. MiXCR was run by TCRdb on the 5' RACE reads, yielding one entry per CDR3 protein. The table records about 1.8 million distinct CDR3 sequences, around 48% of them present only once. Material: blood. The origin of the receptors is a woman in her thirties or forties in good health.

This clonotype occurred a few times. The chain has TRBV7-9 and TRBJ2-5, with D unresolved. The CDR3 loop spans 14 amino acids. V lost 3 bases and J 7 bases, leaving 15 bases between the germline ends. CDR1 and CDR2 from the germline V gene are SEHNR and FQNEAQ (reference sequence). This CDR3 reads CASSFPRQSGTQYF. The DNA for the CDR3 is TGTGCCAGCAGCTTTCCCCGACAATCCGGGACCCAGTACTTC.

The CDR3 is CASSLRSTSYNEQFF. The CDR3 region has the DNA TGTGCCAGCAGCTTACGCAGTACTTCCTACAATGAGCAGTTCTTC. The genes are TRBV7-8 and TRBJ2-1; D is ambiguous. Germline V gene data show CDR1 as SGHVS and CDR2 as FQNEAQ. V lost 2 bases, J lost 1 base, and 9 bases lay in between. The CDR3 spans 15 residues.

This sequence joins TRBV5-1 and TRBJ2-7, with unresolved D. CDR1 is SGHRS, CDR2 YFSETQ, per germline. The CDR3 has 13 residues. The germline V and J ends were trimmed by 6 bases and 3 bases, with 13 bases remaining between them. The CDR3 coding sequence is TGCGCCAGCAAGGATATCGACGGCTACGAGCAGTACTTC. As protein: CASKDIDGYEQYF.

The V call is TRBV5-6, the J call TRBJ1-1; D is unresolved. This CDR3 comprises 15 residues. The germline CDR1 and CDR2 sequences are SGHDT and YYEEEE. V dropped 1 base and J dropped 4 bases, with 14 bases sitting between them. The CDR3 here is CASSLRVRTGTEAFF. Written as DNA, the CDR3 is TGTGCCAGCAGCTTGAGGGTGAGAACCGGCACTGAAGCTTTCTTT.

The chain is built from TRBV10-3 and TRBJ1-4, with a weak D call TRBD1 (6 bases). Trimming shortened V by 3 bases and J by 8 bases, and 16 bases separated the two germline ends. Germline loops: CDR1 ENHRY, CDR2 SYGVKD. The CDR3 covers 15 residues. CDR3 nucleotide sequence: TGTGCCATCAGTGATCGACGGGGGCCTAGAGAAAAACTGTTTTTT. As protein: CAISDRRGPREKLFF.

This clonotype has more than one count but fewer than ten. The chain uses TRBV5-1 and TRBJ2-4; tentatively, D is TRBD1 (8 bases). Trimming took off 4 bases at V and 5 bases at J, with 13 bases between the two ends. The CDR3 spans 14 residues. Germline V lookup: CDR1 SGHRS, CDR2 YFSETQ. The CDR3, as DNA: TGCGCCAGCAGCATTACAGGGGGGGAAAACATTCAGTACTTC. The encoded protein is CASSITGGENIQYF.

The chain has TRBV18 and TRBJ1-5; D ambiguous. In germline, CDR1 is KGHSH, CDR2 LQKENI. The CDR3 loop spans 15 amino acids. Between the trimmed V and J ends, which lost 2 bases and 2 bases, there was a span of 10 bases. The DNA of the CDR3 is TGTGCCAGCTCACCAGCAAATGGGGGCAATCAGCCCCAGCATTTT. This encodes CASSPANGGNQPQHF.

This sequence joins TRBV5-5 and TRBJ2-4, with 10 bases lining up with TRBD1. The V gene's germline CDR1 is SGHKS and CDR2 YYEKEE (reference sequence). This CDR3 comprises 14 residues. This CDR3 reads CAGGTGAPLDIQYF. CDR3 sequence (DNA): TGTGCTGGTGGGACAGGGGCTCCCCTAGACATTCAGTACTTC.

The gene calls are TRBV7-2 and TRBJ1-5; 7 nucleotides agree with TRBD1. Germline V gene sequence: CDR1 SGHTA, CDR2 FQGNSA. The CDR3 runs to 15 residues. The V segment lost 2 bases and the J segment 6 bases; nucleotides outside the gene matches: 7. The CDR3 is CASSLRARGFQPQHF. CDR3 in DNA: TGTGCCAGCAGCTTAAGGGCCAGGGGGTTTCAGCCCCAGCATTTT.

This clonotype was seen a handful of times. The chain employs TRBV5-6 and TRBJ2-1; 7 bases match TRBD2. Germline V gene sequence: CDR1 SGHDT, CDR2 YYEEEE. The V gene end was trimmed by 1 base and the J gene end by 4 bases; junction bases not matched to a gene: 5. The CDR3 is made up of 15 amino acids. CDR3 protein: CASSLQPSGYNEQFF. The CDR3 coding sequence is TGTGCCAGCAGCTTGCAGCCTAGCGGATACAATGAGCAGTTCTTC.

The chain links TRBV20-1 to TRBJ2-4; 10 bases are a match to TRBD1. The J call may be faulty, since TRBJ2-5 better matches the DNA end. Germline V lookup: CDR1 DFQATT, CDR2 SNEGSKA (reference sequence). The CDR3 is 15 amino acids. The CDR3: CSARAGQGSPETQYF. CDR3 DNA sequence: TGCAGTGCTAGAGCGGGACAGGGGAGTCCGGAGACCCAGTACTTC.

The gene calls are TRBV20-1 and TRBJ1-4, with D perhaps matching TRBD1 (5 bases). The V gene's germline CDR1 is DFQATT and CDR2 SNEGSKA (reference sequence). V was pared by 0 bases and J by 8 bases, with 13 bases between. The CDR3 runs to 14 residues. The CDR3 loop reads CSARDRQGVEKLFF. For the CDR3, the DNA is TGCAGTGCTAGAGATCGGCAGGGCGTGGAAAAACTGTTTTTT.

The chain joins TRBV3-1 to TRBJ2-3; 13 bases align to TRBD2. The CDR3 has 16 residues. With 4 bases clipped from V and 7 bases from J, the junction kept 8 bases outside the gene matches. Looked up from germline, CDR1 is LGHDT and CDR2 is YNNKEL (reference sequence). The CDR3 is CASSPELAGGPYTQYF. The CDR3 coding sequence is TGTGCCAGCAGCCCAGAACTAGCGGGGGGGCCTTATACGCAGTATTTT.

This clonotype has a handful of counts. The J gene is TRBJ2-1, the V gene TRBV9, with 12 bases matching TRBD2. Germline V CDR1 and CDR2: SGDLS, YYNGEE. Trimming at V came to 3 bases and at J to 6 bases, leaving 7 bases not matched to a gene. There are 16 residues in the CDR3. The CDR3 coding sequence is TGTGCCAGCAGCGGAAGACTAGCGGGGGTCGCCAATGAGCAGTTCTTC. Amino acids: CASSGRLAGVANEQFF.

This clonotype occurred many times. This chain links TRBV15 with TRBJ2-7, with 9 bases lining up with TRBD1. Germline CDR1 LNHNV, CDR2 YYDKDF (reference sequence). The trim removed 3 bases at V and 2 bases at J, leaving 2 bases unmatched. The CDR3 sequence is 14 residues long. The CDR3 bases are TGTGCCACCAGCAGGGACAGGGGAACCTACGAGCAGTACTTC. This sequence encodes CATSRDRGTYEQYF.

This clonotype was observed once. This chain links TRBV20-1 with TRBJ1-5; no clear D gene. The CDR3 covers 12 residues. The V and J ends lost 6 bases and 5 bases respectively, with 11 bases between them. Germline CDR1 and CDR2: DFQATT and SNEGSKA (reference sequence). The CDR3 loop is CSANGPDQPQHF. The CDR3 coding sequence is TGCAGTGCCAACGGGCCGGATCAGCCCCAGCATTTT.

This chain uses TRBV20-1 with TRBJ2-5, with 15 positions matching TRBD2. Gene TRBJ2-7 matches the end of the DNA better, so the J call may be wrong. Germline V gene lookup returns CDR1 DFQATT and CDR2 SNEGSKA (reference sequence). CDR3 length: 15 residues. The CDR3 sequence is CSASRTSGGASEQYF. The CDR3 bases are TGCAGTGCTTCCCGGACTAGCGGGGGGGCTAGCGAGCAGTACTTC.

There are a few counts of this clonotype. The V call is TRBV10-3, the J call TRBJ1-2; TRBD1 is a possible D gene (6 bases). Germline CDR1 ENHRY, CDR2 SYGVKD. CDR3 length: 16 amino acids. Trimming left V 3 bases short and J 7 bases short, with 21 bases between. The DNA of the CDR3 is TGTGCCATCAGTGATCCCCTCTTACACAGGGAGGGTGGCTACACCTTC. It translates to CAISDPLLHREGGYTF.

This clonotype has just one count. Sequence at one end of the junction differs from germline and may be a read error. V gene TRBV5-5 combines with J gene TRBJ2-7; TRBD1 matches 9 bases. CDR1 and CDR2 from the germline V gene are SGHKS and YYEKEE (reference sequence). The CDR3 runs to 16 residues. CDR3 region: CAGSFWGDRVSYEQYF. The CDR3 DNA follows: TGTGCCGGCAGCTTTTGGGGGGACAGGGTCTCCTACGAGCAGTACTTC.

This clonotype was counted between two and nine times. The chain carries TRBV4-3 and TRBJ2-2; possible D gene TRBD2, 6 bases. The CDR3 sequence is 19 residues long. Per germline, CDR1 LGHNA and CDR2 YSLEER. V lost 2 bases and J lost 8, with 27 bases in between. The CDR3 DNA sequence: TGCGCCAGCAGCCAATACCCCGGGGGAGTCCAGTCCCAGGCTGGGGAGCTGTTTTTT. It specifies CASSQYPGGVQSQAGELFF.

There are a few counts of this clonotype. A far more abundant clone sits one base away, making this likely a read error. This chain joins TRBV7-8 and TRBJ2-7, with D uncertain. Germline CDR1 reads SGHVS; CDR2 reads FQNEAQ. There are 13 residues in the CDR3. V was clipped by 7 bases and J by 2 bases, with 12 bases between them. This CDR3 is CASTLGGAYEQYF. CDR3 nucleotide sequence: TGTGCCAGCACCTTGGGCGGAGCCTACGAGCAGTACTTC. Full variable domain (remainder filled in from reference TRBV7-8 and TRBJ2-7): GAGVSQSPRYKVAKRGQDVALRCDPISGHVSLFWYQQALGQGPEFLTYFQNEAQLDKSGLPSDRFFAERPEGSVSTLKIQRTQQEDSAVYLCASTLGGAYEQYFGPGTRLTVT.

The rearrangement joins TRBV15 to TRBJ2-7; TRBD1 aligns across 9 bases. The CDR3 is 17 residues long. Germline values: CDR1 LNHNV, CDR2 YYDKDF (reference sequence). V dropped 3 bases and J dropped 0; count of bases not matched to a gene: 9. CDR3 loop: CATSRVTGTGSSYEQYF. As DNA, the CDR3 is TGTGCCACCAGCAGGGTAACCGGGACAGGGAGCTCCTACGAGCAGTACTTC.

V usage is TRBV20-1 and J usage is TRBJ1-5, with TRBD1 as a possible D gene (5 bases). In germline, CDR1 is DFQATT, CDR2 SNEGSKA (reference sequence). The V end lost 8 bases, the J end lost 4 bases, and 12 bases lay between the germline ends. There are 12 residues in the CDR3. This chain's CDR3 is CSTNRLNQPQHF. The CDR3 DNA reads as TGCAGTACTAACAGGCTTAATCAGCCCCAGCATTTT.

The chain employs TRBV5-6 and TRBJ2-5, with 11 bases lining up with TRBD2. The germline CDR1 and CDR2 sequences are SGHDT and YYEEEE. V shed 5 bases and J 2 bases; nucleotides not matched to a gene: 11. The CDR3 contains 17 residues. The CDR3 bases are TGTGCCAGCAGACTTTTAGCGGGGGGGCGGCGACAAGAGACCCAGTACTTC. It encodes CASRLLAGGRRQETQYF.

The J gene is TRBJ2-3, the V gene TRBV27; D is unresolved. The CDR3 is 13 residues long. Between the trimmed V and J ends, which lost 5 bases and 5 bases, there was a span of 11 bases. CDR1 and CDR2 from the germline V gene are MNHEY and SMNVEV (reference sequence). For the CDR3, the DNA is TGTGCCAGCAGTCTTATGGCCCGAGATACGCAGTATTTT. Amino acid sequence: CASSLMARDTQYF.

This clonotype was observed a few times. The V call is TRBV4-3, the J call TRBJ1-5, with D perhaps matching TRBD1 (5 bases). Germline V gene data show CDR1 as LGHNA and CDR2 as YSLEER. Trimming took 0 bases from V and 7 from J, leaving 10 bases between them. This CDR3 region has 14 residues. In DNA, the CDR3 is TGCGCCAGCAGCCAAGACAGGGATCTCCAGCCCCAGCATTTT. It codes for CASSQDRDLQPQHF.

As regards this clonotype: At one end, the junction sequence differs from germline, possibly due to a read error. This chain uses TRBV6-2 or TRBV6-3 with TRBJ2-5, with 9 bases identical to TRBD2. The CDR3 is 16 residues long. Looked up from germline, CDR1 is MNHEY and CDR2 is SVGEGT. CDR3 sequence (DNA): TGCGCCAGCAGTTACTCTAGCGGGGTATATCAAGAGACCCAGTACTTC. Its translation is CASSYSSGVYQETQYF.